This T cell receptor (beta chain) was observed in a study of tumor and adjacent non-tumor tissue in lung cancer. Study-wide context: On average, productive TCRbeta reads reached around 4 million per sample.

Overall study findings and caveats: Compared with tumor, normal lung showed significantly lower TCR diversity. In normal lung, the top 100 clones were significantly more dominant than in tumor.

The CDR3 consists of 19 residues. Germline V lookup: CDR1 DFQATT, CDR2 SNEGSKA (reference sequence). TCRbeta libraries were built with three rounds of nested PCR, modified from ARM-PCR. TCRdb re-called the multiplex PCR reads with MiXCR, one entry per CDR3 protein. The data hold about 110,000 distinct CDR3 sequences, with roughly 80% observed a single time. No cell sorting was done before RNA was extracted from the tissue. In regard to this clonotype: Its antigen is undetermined. Its ends do not fully match the called genes, so a read error is possible.

The rearrangement links TRBV20-1 to TRBJ2-2, with 10 bases matching TRBD1. This TCR derives from a woman aged 60-70 years with non-small cell lung cancer. The sample comprised lung tumor tissue. CDR3 DNA: TGCAGTGTCCTCCCCGGGGGACAGGGGAGGGGATCGAACACCAGGGAGCTGTTTTTT. Its protein product is CSVLPGGQGRGSNTRELFF.